The next 20 T cell receptor beta chains were all read from a single sample in a study of cytomegalovirus exposure and HLA in healthy donors. A multiplex PCR was run with 60 Vbeta primers and 13 Jbeta primers. Sequencing used immunoSEQ multiplex PCR; TCRdb keeps in-frame clones, though not all of them. The sample consists of over 150,000 clones, about 71% of them appearing once. The sample consisted of PBMCs. The receptor set was obtained from a man aged 50 to 60 in good health and CMV-seronegative.

About this clone itself: At one of its ends the junction is not consistent with the germline gene, which may arise from a read error. V usage is TRBV6-1 and J usage is TRBJ2-1; D perhaps matches TRBD1 (5 bases). CDR3 size: 15 residues. Germline CDR1 MNHNS, CDR2 SASEGT. This CDR3 reads CAGRPGAAAYNEQFF. DNA for the CDR3: TGTGCCGGCAGGCCTGGGGCTGCGGCCTACAATGAGCAGTTCTTC.

This clone occurred a few times. The V gene is TRBV5-4, the J gene TRBJ1-6; TRBD1 agrees at 7 bases. Trimming removed 5 bases from V and 4 bases from J; junction bases left unmatched: 3. CDR1 is SGHNT, CDR2 YYREEE, per germline (reference sequence). The CDR3 has 14 amino acids. CDR3 nucleotide sequence: TGTGCCAGCAGACAGGGGCGGTATAATTCACCCCTCCACTTT. Translation gives CASRQGRYNSPLHF.

Only a few counts were recorded for this clone. This rearrangement joins TRBV6-1 to TRBJ2-7; TRBD2 matches 8 bases. The ends lost 3 bases at V and 2 bases at J; junction bases unmatched: 6. The CDR3 loop spans 15 amino acids. Per the germline V gene, CDR1 is MNHNS and CDR2 is SASEGT. CDR3 sequence: CASSDWASGPYEQYF. The CDR3 DNA follows: TGTGCCAGCAGTGATTGGGCTAGCGGGCCCTACGAGCAGTACTTC.

The rearrangement links TRBV7-9 to TRBJ1-1, with unresolved D. CDR3 length: 15 residues. Germline lookup yields CDR1 SEHNR and CDR2 FQNEAQ (reference sequence). V was trimmed by 5 bases and J by 0 bases, leaving 13 bases between them. As DNA, the CDR3 is TGTGCCAGCAGCCCCCCCCGGAGGCTGAACACTGAAGCTTTCTTT. It encodes CASSPPRRLNTEAFF.

V usage is TRBV7-9 and J usage is TRBJ2-1; 8 nucleotides match TRBD2. With 5 bases clipped from V and 4 bases from J, the junction kept 7 bases outside the gene matches. The germline gives CDR1 SEHNR, CDR2 FQNEAQ (reference sequence). The CDR3 loop spans 15 amino acids. CDR3 in amino acids: CASSPPGGLYNEQFF. The CDR3 DNA follows: TGTGCCAGCAGCCCTCCGGGGGGGCTGTACAATGAGCAGTTCTTC.

There are many counts of this clone. The rearrangement links TRBV25-1 to TRBJ2-7; D call uncertain. This CDR3 region has 12 residues. CDR1 and CDR2 from the germline V gene are MGHDK and SYGVNS. Trimming shortened V by 4 bases and J by 3 bases, and 7 bases separated the two germline ends. The CDR3: CASSASRYEQYF. CDR3 DNA sequence: TGTGCCAGCAGTGCTTCCCGCTACGAGCAGTACTTC.

J is TRBJ1-5 and V is TRBV5-1; D is uncertain. CDR3 length equals 13 residues. CDR1 is SGHRS and CDR2 is YFSETQ in the germline V gene. Trimming took off 3 bases at V and 7 bases at J, with 11 bases between the two ends. CDR3 in DNA: TGCGCCAGCAGCTCCCTGCCGGGACAGCCCCAGCATTTT. Amino acids: CASSSLPGQPQHF.

This sequence joins TRBV6-5 and TRBJ2-2, with a possible D match to TRBD1 (6 bases). The germline V gene encodes CDR1 MNHEY and CDR2 SVGAGI. Trimming shortened V by 7 bases and J by 0 bases, and 12 bases separated the two germline ends. CDR3 size: 15 residues. The CDR3 DNA reads as TGTGCCAGCATTGGGACACCCACGAACACCGGGGAGCTGTTTTTT. Its translation is CASIGTPTNTGELFF.

J is TRBJ1-6 and V is TRBV7-2; 9 positions match TRBD1. The V gene end was trimmed by 6 bases and the J gene end by 4 bases; junction bases not matched to a gene: 7. Germline lookup yields CDR1 SGHTA and CDR2 FQGNSA. The CDR3 extends over 16 amino acids. This chain's CDR3 is CASRSPDRGYNSPLHF. The CDR3, as DNA: TGTGCCAGCAGATCCCCGGACAGGGGATATAATTCACCCCTCCACTTT.

The V call is TRBV19, the J call TRBJ2-7; 7 bases are a match to TRBD1. This CDR3 is built from 15 residues. Germline CDR1 LNHDA, CDR2 SQIVND (reference sequence). The J segment lost 2 bases and the V segment lost 1 base, leaving 5 bases of the junction unmatched. DNA of the CDR3: TGTGCCAGTAGTATAGCACAGGGGTCTGCCTACGAGCAGTACTTC. This gives the protein CASSIAQGSAYEQYF.

The V call is TRBV19, the J call TRBJ1-3; D not resolved. Trimming pared 11 bases from V and 0 bases from J, leaving 11 bases between. The germline V gene encodes CDR1 LNHDA and CDR2 SQIVND (reference sequence). The CDR3 is 13 amino acids. CDR3 bases: TGTGCCGCCAAGTCAGTCTCTGGAAACACCATATATTTT. Translation gives CAAKSVSGNTIYF.

V and J are TRBV29-1 and TRBJ1-2; a possible D gene is TRBD1 (6 bases). The CDR3 is made up of 13 amino acids. Per the germline V gene, CDR1 is SQVTM and CDR2 is ANQGSEA. V was pared by 7 bases and J by 2 bases, with 14 bases between. Written as DNA, the CDR3 is TGCAGCGCGGGCGGGGGGCAAAACTATGGCTACACCTTC. The encoded protein is CSAGGGQNYGYTF.

The V and J genes are TRBV25-1 and TRBJ2-7; the D is unclear. CDR1 and CDR2 from the germline V gene are MGHDK and SYGVNS. This CDR3 comprises 15 residues. Trimming removed 1 base from V and 3 bases from J, with 13 bases in between. The CDR3 DNA sequence: TGTGCCAGCAGTGAATCTCGGCCCGGCGGCTACGAGCAGTACTTC. Translation: CASSESRPGGYEQYF.

The rearrangement links TRBV2 to TRBJ1-1; maybe TRBD1 (5 bases). The V end was cut by 7 bases, the J end by 7 bases, with 13 bases between. This CDR3 is built from 12 residues. CDR1 is SNHLY and CDR2 is FYNNEI in the germline V gene. For the CDR3, the DNA is TGTGCCAGCACCCAGAGGACACTTGAAGCTTTCTTT. Translating it yields CASTQRTLEAFF.

The chain is built from TRBV7-9 and TRBJ2-5, with 8 nucleotides matching TRBD1. Looked up from germline, CDR1 is SEHNR and CDR2 is FQNEAQ (reference sequence). This CDR3 is 17 amino acids long. V trimming: 5 bases; J trimming: 5 bases; junction bases outside the gene matches: 16. CDR3 sequence reads: CASSPWGARGRMETQYF. In DNA, the CDR3 is TGTGCCAGCAGCCCTTGGGGGGCCAGGGGGCGAATGGAGACCCAGTACTTC.

The V and J genes are TRBV6-5 and TRBJ1-3, with 8 bases lining up with TRBD1. Per the germline V gene, CDR1 is MNHEY and CDR2 is SVGAGI. V gave up 7 bases and J gave up 2 bases; unmatched junction bases: 4. The CDR3 covers 14 residues. As DNA, the CDR3 is TGTGCCAGCAATAGACAGGGGCCTGGAAACACCATATATTTT. Translated, it gives CASNRQGPGNTIYF.

The chain links TRBV9 to TRBJ1-2; D might be TRBD1 (5 bases). Germline CDR1 and CDR2: SGDLS and YYNGEE. Trimming cost V 4 bases and J 6 bases, with 16 bases left between them. This CDR3 contains 14 residues. In DNA form, the CDR3 reads TGTGCCAGCAGCCCCGATGGGAGGGGTAATGGCTACACCTTC. It yields the protein CASSPDGRGNGYTF.

This chain connects TRBV13 to TRBJ1-3, with D possibly being TRBD1 (6 bases). The CDR3 has 15 residues. The V end lost 2 bases, the J end lost 0 bases, and 8 bases lay between the germline ends. CDR1 is PRHDT and CDR2 is FYEKMQ in the germline V gene (reference sequence). CDR3 residues: CASSLMTGSGNTIYF. CDR3 in DNA: TGTGCCAGCAGCTTAATGACAGGCTCTGGAAACACCATATATTTT.

This CDR3 is CASSFLGGESRYGYTF. CDR3 bases: TGTGCCAGCAGCTTTCTAGGGGGCGAGTCAAGGTATGGCTACACCTTC. V is TRBV7-9 and J is TRBJ1-2; 7 bases line up with TRBD1. Trimming removed 3 bases from V and 5 bases from J; junction bases left unmatched: 12. Germline lookup yields CDR1 SEHNR and CDR2 FQNEAQ (reference sequence). This CDR3 is 16 amino acids long.

This clone was counted between two and nine times. V is TRBV4-2 and J is TRBJ2-2, with D unresolved. Germline-derived CDR1 and CDR2 are LGHNA and YNFKEQ. V lost 0 bases, J lost 4 bases, and 12 bases lay in between. The CDR3 has 16 residues. CDR3 nucleotides: TGTGCCAGCAGCCAAGATCAAACATGGCTCACCGGGGAGCTGTTTTTT. It is translated as CASSQDQTWLTGELFF.